This TCR beta chain was identified during a study of blood T cell repertoires in COVID-19. Study information: There were acute and convalescent COVID-19 samples, and they came from the United States, Italy and Spain. The analysed material was cDNA or gDNA that came from T cells, B-cell-depleted T cells, or PBMCs.

How the authors handled the data: By means of reference gene primer amplification, nucleated cell counts were estimated. The data were produced by immunoSEQ multiplex PCR, yet TCRdb's version contains in-frame clones alone and is incomplete. That table is the source of V, J and clone size, and D and trimming were worked out from the DNA. This sample yields tens of thousands of clones, of which roughly 86% are seen a single time; about a third belongs to the top ten. The length of the CDR3 is 13 residues. The V and J ends lost 0 bases and 4 bases respectively, with 4 bases between them. Germline CDR1 reads MNHEY; CDR2 reads SVGEGT. This clone was recorded a few times.

Sequencing was done on a sample of peripheral blood. This sequence originates from a man between 65 and 79 years old with acute or convalescent COVID-19. V usage is TRBV6-2 or TRBV6-3 and J usage is TRBJ2-1; D unresolved. The CDR3 DNA reads TGTGCCAGCAGTTACTCGGAGTACAATGAGCAGTTCTTC. It encodes CASSYSEYNEQFF.